What follows are 13 T cell receptor beta chains derived from one specimen sequenced in a study of beta chain features in type 1 diabetes. Notes on the study in general: Type 1 diabetes patients had moderately but significantly shorter TCRB CDR3s in all four CD4+ subsets.

These receptors have no identified antigens. The isolated RNA, all of it, was reverse transcribed, so expressed TCRB transcripts were what got sequenced. Produced via immunoSEQ multiplex PCR; TCRdb's table is partial and in-frame only. There are a few hundred thousand clones in the sample; about a tenth occur only once, and approximately 0.015% lies in the top ten. The source material was naive CD4+ T cells from blood. Receptors were obtained from a man aged 25-45 years with type 1 diabetes.

This clone occurred a few times. The rearrangement uses TRBV2 and TRBJ2-1, with 7 bases that match TRBD1. The CDR3 has 15 residues. Germline V gene sequence: CDR1 SNHLY, CDR2 FYNNEI. The V and J ends lost 5 bases and 6 bases, in that order; junction bases with no gene match: 10. CDR3 region: CASSPRTGSFNEQFF. The CDR3, as DNA: TGTGCCAGCAGTCCGAGGACAGGAAGTTTCAATGAGCAGTTCTTC.

The chain carries TRBV5-1 and TRBJ2-3, with 7 bases aligning to TRBD1. This CDR3 contains 15 residues. With 1 base clipped from V and 0 bases from J, the junction kept 2 bases outside the gene matches. CDR1 is SGHRS and CDR2 is YFSETQ in the germline V gene. The CDR3 nucleotides read TGCGCCAGCAGCTTGACAGGGGTGAGCACAGATACGCAGTATTTT. Translation: CASSLTGVSTDTQYF.

This chain connects TRBV5-4 to TRBJ2-1, with 10 positions matching TRBD1. The CDR3 consists of 17 residues. The J segment lost 6 bases and the V segment lost 3 bases, leaving 12 bases of the junction unmatched. Per germline, CDR1 SGHNT and CDR2 YYREEE (reference sequence). CDR3 loop: CASSWGSDRGLGNEQFF. CDR3 coding DNA: TGTGCCAGCAGCTGGGGGTCAGACAGGGGGCTAGGCAATGAGCAGTTCTTC.

The genes are TRBV6-5 and TRBJ2-7; D perhaps matches TRBD2 (5 bases). This CDR3 spans 14 amino acids. V lost 2 bases and J lost 6, with 14 bases in between. Germline V lookup: CDR1 MNHEY, CDR2 SVGAGI. CDR3 protein: CASSYLSRGREQYF. The CDR3 coding sequence is TGTGCCAGCAGTTACCTCTCCAGAGGGCGCGAGCAGTACTTC.

This clone was counted between two and nine times. The chain joins TRBV7-3 to TRBJ1-2; D unclear. This CDR3 spans 14 amino acids. Germline V gene sequence: CDR1 SGHTA, CDR2 FQGTGA. V lost 5 bases to trimming and J lost 1 base, with 11 bases between them. In DNA, the CDR3 is TGTGCCAGCAGCCCAAGTGCGGGTAACTATGGCTACACCTTC. It is translated as CASSPSAGNYGYTF.

This clone has more than one count but fewer than ten. The CDR3 here is CASSPSQETQYF. The CDR3 nucleotides are TGTGCCAGCAGCCCCTCCCAGGAGACCCAGTACTTC. The chain employs TRBV6-1 and TRBJ2-5, with D unresolved. The germline gives CDR1 MNHNS, CDR2 SASEGT. V lost 6 bases, J lost 5 bases, and 10 bases lay in between. The CDR3 runs to 12 residues.

This clone turned up a few times. The chain uses TRBV9 and TRBJ2-3; 8 bases map to TRBD2. The CDR3 runs to 15 residues. J lost 2 bases, V lost 2 bases, and 4 bases had no gene match. CDR1 is SGDLS, CDR2 YYNGEE, per germline. The CDR3 DNA sequence: TGTGCCAGCAGCGTGACTAGCGTACCCACAGATACGCAGTATTTT. Translated, it gives CASSVTSVPTDTQYF.

This sequence joins TRBV28 and TRBJ1-1; TRBD1 matches at 10 bases. Germline V gene data show CDR1 as MDHEN and CDR2 as SYDVKM. The CDR3 consists of 12 residues. The V gene end was trimmed by 6 bases and the J gene end by 10 bases; junction bases not matched to a gene: 5. CDR3 residues: CASRGQGVGAFF. For the CDR3, the DNA is TGTGCCAGCAGAGGACAGGGGGTCGGAGCTTTCTTT.

The gene calls are TRBV2 and TRBJ2-5, with 7 positions matching TRBD1. With V trimmed by 6 bases and J by 4 bases, 8 bases remained unmatched. The CDR3 totals 14 residues. Germline values: CDR1 SNHLY, CDR2 FYNNEI. CDR3 nucleotides: TGTGCCAGCAGCACACAGGGGTTTGGAGAGACCCAGTACTTC. It yields the protein CASSTQGFGETQYF.

This clone was seen a few times. The V gene is TRBV10-3, the J gene TRBJ2-5; 7 bases are a match to TRBD2. Germline V gives CDR1 ENHRY, CDR2 SYGVKD. The CDR3 totals 14 residues. The trim removed 8 bases at V and 5 bases at J, leaving 11 bases unmatched. This chain's CDR3 is CAIRTSGPRETQYF. DNA of the CDR3: TGTGCCATCCGGACTAGTGGGCCTCGGGAGACCCAGTACTTC.

V gene TRBV18 combines with J gene TRBJ2-3, with D maybe TRBD1 (5 bases). There are 15 residues in the CDR3. V lost 3 bases, J lost 2 bases, and 12 bases lay in between. The germline gives CDR1 KGHSH, CDR2 LQKENI. The CDR3 DNA sequence: TGTGCCAGCTCACCTAGGGGCCTAATCACAGATACGCAGTATTTT. This gives the protein CASSPRGLITDTQYF.

This clone showed up just a few times. The rearrangement joins TRBV27 to TRBJ1-1; no definite D call. This CDR3 contains 12 residues. Germline CDR1 MNHEY, CDR2 SMNVEV (reference sequence). V lost 8 bases and J 7 bases, leaving 14 bases between the germline ends. The CDR3 sequence is CASGLERGEAFF. The DNA of the CDR3 is TGTGCCAGCGGATTGGAGAGAGGTGAAGCTTTCTTT.

The chain is built from TRBV7-9 and TRBJ1-6; 8 bases agree with TRBD1. The V gene end was trimmed by 5 bases and the J gene end by 7 bases; junction bases not matched to a gene: 7. This CDR3 comprises 15 residues. Germline V gene lookup returns CDR1 SEHNR and CDR2 FQNEAQ (reference sequence). The CDR3 reads CASSLRRDRNSPLHF. The CDR3 DNA follows: TGTGCCAGCAGCCTGAGGAGGGACAGGAATTCACCCCTCCACTTT.